This TCR beta chain originates from a study of Ad26.COV2.S vaccination and SARS-CoV-2 variants. The V gene lost 4 bases and the J gene lost 2 bases, with 15 bases spanning the gap. CDR1 MDHEN and CDR2 SYDVKM come from the germline V gene. The CDR3 has 16 residues. About this clone: Its antigen remains unidentified.

Treatment here: roughly 18 received Ad26.COV2.S at low or high dose, single or two shots; several received placebo; per-sample allocation not given. After the first vaccine or placebo injection, samples were drawn on day 63. Produced via immunoSEQ multiplex PCR; TCRdb's table is partial and in-frame only. This table has approximately 240,000 clones, approximately 90% appearing once. General study points: The breadth of spike-specific CD8+ and CD4+ T cell responses after vaccination was reportedly substantial. Higher spike-specific TCR breadth was found in vaccine recipients than in placebo recipients. The analyses of TCR breadth and depth may have understated the size of total T cell responses.

This sequence originates from a person between 18 and 60 years old who received the Ad26.COV2.S COVID-19 vaccine or a placebo. The genes are TRBV28 and TRBJ1-5, with a possible D match to TRBD1 (6 bases). Sequenced here: peripheral blood, sampled in a trial of Ad26.COV2.S vaccine versus placebo. The CDR3 sequence: CASSSPGGVGNQPQHF. In DNA form, the CDR3 reads TGTGCCAGCAGTTCCCCGGGGGGCGTGGGCAATCAGCCCCAGCATTTT.